Shown below are 31 T cell receptor beta chains from a single sample sequenced in a study of response to subunit inactivated influenza vaccine (dated by TCRdb to the late 2010s). The library was built by means of RT-PCR. The run used an Illumina HiSeq 2500. TCRdb's own reprocessing of the public reads used fastp at Q25 and MiXCR and kept productive beta chains. Rows are combined by CDR3 protein, so each entry shows the most common genes and DNA. The sample table lists 450,000 to 700,000 distinct CDR3 sequences, 14% of them with a count of one. The top ten clonotypes cover around 10% of the sample. Sample: PBMCs from blood, taken less than 13 days after vaccination. The receptor set was obtained from a man aged 45-65 years who received an inactivated influenza vaccine. Donor details come from another sample of the same person, matched by shared clones.

The rearrangement uses TRBV10-1 and TRBJ2-3; TRBD2 matches at 8 bases. The CDR3 loop spans 16 amino acids. V shed 1 base, J shed 5 bases, and the junction held 8 bases outside the gene matches. Germline loops: CDR1 WNHNN, CDR2 SYGVQD (reference sequence). CDR3 protein: CASSEFVGGAGDTQYF. CDR3 in DNA: TGCGCCAGCAGTGAGTTTGTCGGGGGGGCCGGAGATACGCAGTATTTT.

J is TRBJ1-2 and V is TRBV12-3 or TRBV12-4; 7 bases agree with TRBD1. The V segment lost 6 bases and the J segment 7 bases; nucleotides outside the gene matches: 5. The CDR3 spans 12 residues. CDR3 loop: CASSPDRVGYTF. The CDR3 DNA is TGTGCCAGCAGCCCTGACAGGGTTGGCTACACCTTC.

DNA for the CDR3: TGCAGTGCTAGAGATTCCCGGGACCGAAAAGCTAACTATGGCTACACCTTC. It specifies CSARDSRDRKANYGYTF. The chain couples TRBV20-1 to TRBJ1-2, with D perhaps matching TRBD1 (5 bases). The CDR3 runs 17 residues. V lost 0 bases and J lost 0, with 17 bases in between. CDR1 and CDR2 from the germline V gene are DFQATT and SNEGSKA (reference sequence).

The sample holds many counts of this clonotype. This sequence joins TRBV29-1 and TRBJ2-1; D unclear. Germline CDR1 is SQVTM and CDR2 is ANQGSEA. Between the trimmed V and J ends, which lost 7 bases and 6 bases, there was a span of 16 bases. The CDR3 is 13 residues long. In DNA, the CDR3 is TGCAGCGCTGTAAATTTGGTAATCAATGAGCAGTTCTTC. This codes for CSAVNLVINEQFF.

Only a few counts were recorded for this clonotype. CDR3 in amino acids: CASSEFTQGGMETQYF. In nucleotides, the CDR3 is TGTGCCAGCAGTGAATTTACACAGGGGGGTATGGAGACCCAGTACTTC. The chain has TRBV25-1 and TRBJ2-5, with 8 bases aligning to TRBD1. Trimming cost V 1 base and J 5 bases; bases outside gene matches: 9. Germline V gene sequence: CDR1 MGHDK, CDR2 SYGVNS. There are 16 residues in the CDR3.

This clonotype was counted between two and nine times. The CDR3 loop reads CASSLASEYEQYF. The CDR3 region has the DNA TGTGCCAGCAGCTTAGCTAGCGAATACGAGCAGTACTTC. V and J are TRBV7-2 and TRBJ2-7; a weak D match, TRBD2 (5 bases). This CDR3 region has 13 residues. V lost 0 bases, J lost 4 bases, and 7 bases lay in between. CDR1 SGHTA and CDR2 FQGNSA come from the germline V gene.

This clonotype was seen more than once but under ten times. The rearrangement joins TRBV7-2 to TRBJ1-1; D unresolved. Trimming took off 3 bases at V and 1 base at J, with 9 bases between the two ends. Germline CDR1 SGHTA, CDR2 FQGNSA. This CDR3 is built from 14 residues. CDR3 in amino acids: CASSFGSANTEAFF. The CDR3 DNA reads as TGTGCCAGCAGCTTTGGGTCGGCGAACACTGAAGCTTTCTTT.

The chain recombines TRBV4-3 with TRBJ1-1; 7 bases align to TRBD1. V shed 4 bases, J shed 5 bases, and the junction held 7 bases outside the gene matches. The CDR3 runs to 14 residues. Germline values: CDR1 LGHNA, CDR2 YSLEER. The CDR3: CASSPGTVGTEAFF. The CDR3 region has the DNA TGCGCCAGCAGCCCAGGGACAGTAGGTACTGAAGCTTTCTTT.

V and J are TRBV29-1 and TRBJ2-5; D not certain. V was clipped by 8 bases and J by 5 bases, with 9 bases between them. CDR3 length equals 10 residues. The germline gives CDR1 SQVTM, CDR2 ANQGSEA. CDR3 in amino acids: CSIMSETQYF. The DNA of the CDR3 is TGCAGCATAATGTCGGAGACCCAGTACTTC. The full variable domain, rest sourced from reference TRBV29-1 and TRBJ2-5, is SAVISQKPSRDICQRGTSLTIQCQVDSQVTMMFWYRQQPGQSLTLIATANQGSEATYESGFVIDKFPISRPNLTFSTLTVSNMSPEDSSIYLCSIMSETQYFGPGTRLLVL.

The chain recombines TRBV20-1 with TRBJ1-2; 8 bases agree with TRBD1. CDR1 DFQATT and CDR2 SNEGSKA come from the germline V gene (reference sequence). There are 17 residues in the CDR3. With 0 bases clipped from V and 4 bases from J, the junction kept 13 bases outside the gene matches. CDR3 sequence: CSARDAGGASLSYGYTF. CDR3 nucleotide sequence: TGCAGTGCTAGAGACGCAGGGGGCGCCAGTCTTAGCTATGGCTACACCTTC.

This chain uses TRBV6-2 or TRBV6-3 with TRBJ2-1; tentative D call: TRBD1 (6 bases). Germline V gene lookup returns CDR1 MNHEY and CDR2 SVGEGT. The V and J ends lost 7 bases and 1 base respectively, with 8 bases between them. The CDR3 spans 13 residues. CDR3 sequence: CASKGDSYNEQFF. The CDR3 bases are TGTGCCAGCAAGGGGGATTCCTACAATGAGCAGTTCTTC.

Many counts were recorded for this clonotype. The V call is TRBV9, the J call TRBJ2-5, with D possibly matching TRBD2 (6 bases). This CDR3 has 15 residues. V was trimmed by 0 bases and J by 2 bases, leaving 11 bases between them. CDR1 is SGDLS, CDR2 YYNGEE, per germline. The CDR3 region has the DNA TGTGCCAGCAGCGTAGGTGGGAGGCTTCAAGAGACCCAGTACTTC. It yields the protein CASSVGGRLQETQYF.

In its sample, this clonotype was seen a few times. The CDR3 is CASSEQGGYNEQFF. The CDR3 bases are TGCGCCAGCAGCGAGCAGGGGGGGTACAATGAGCAGTTCTTC. The J gene is TRBJ2-1, the V gene TRBV5-1; D tentatively fits TRBD1 or TRBD2 (7 bases each). The CDR3 is made up of 14 amino acids. Germline CDR1 reads SGHRS; CDR2 reads YFSETQ. Trimming left V 4 bases short and J 4 bases short, with 12 bases between.

The chain links TRBV7-2 to TRBJ2-1; possible D gene TRBD2, 5 bases. The germline CDR1 and CDR2 sequences are SGHTA and FQGNSA. CDR3 length equals 16 residues. The germline V and J ends were trimmed by 3 bases and 0 bases, with 12 bases remaining between them. CDR3 coding DNA: TGTGCCAGCAGCTTGAGAAGCGGAACCTCCTACAATGAGCAGTTCTTC. It translates to CASSLRSGTSYNEQFF.

As to this clonotype: The junction differs from germline at one of its ends, possibly a read error. The V and J genes are TRBV20-1 and TRBJ2-5, with D perhaps TRBD1 (6 bases). Germline V gene sequence: CDR1 DFQATT, CDR2 SNEGSKA (reference sequence). There are 10 residues in the CDR3. As DNA, the CDR3 is TGCAGTGCTATTCCGAGACAGGACCACTTC. Amino acid sequence: CSAIPRQDHF.

This clonotype was counted between two and nine times. The J gene is TRBJ2-1, the V gene TRBV6-5; D remains ambiguous. CDR3 length: 11 amino acids. Between the trimmed V and J ends, which lost 10 bases and 9 bases, there was a span of 13 bases. CDR1 and CDR2 from the germline V gene are MNHEY and SVGAGI. The CDR3 region has the DNA TGTGCCACCTTAACGGCAGGTGAGCAGTTCTTC. The encoded protein is CATLTAGEQFF.

This clonotype has more than one count but fewer than ten. The rearrangement joins TRBV6-1 to TRBJ2-2; 7 nucleotides align to TRBD1. The ends lost 8 bases at V and 3 bases at J; junction bases unmatched: 6. CDR1 and CDR2 (germline): MNHNS, SASEGT. The CDR3 has 14 amino acids. The CDR3 DNA sequence: TGTGCCAGCCAAAAGCAGGGGGACACCGGGGAGCTGTTTTTT. This codes for CASQKQGDTGELFF.

This clonotype was counted many times. The V and J genes are TRBV5-1 and TRBJ1-1, with a tentative D call TRBD1 (6 bases). The CDR3 loop spans 14 amino acids. The V and J ends lost 0 bases and 1 base respectively, with 7 bases between them. CDR1 and CDR2 from the germline V gene are SGHRS and YFSETQ. For the CDR3, the DNA is TGCGCCAGCAGCTTGGGACAGGAGAACACTGAAGCTTTCTTT. Translating gives CASSLGQENTEAFF.

A remark on this clonotype: At one of its ends the junction is not consistent with the germline gene, which may arise from a read error. This sequence joins TRBV28 and TRBJ2-4; the D is unclear. This CDR3 comprises 13 residues. From germline, CDR1 is MDHEN and CDR2 SYDVKM. CDR3 protein: CASSVWAKNIQYF. CDR3 nucleotides: TGTGCCAGCAGTGTATGGGCCAAAAACATTCAGTACTTC.

This clonotype appeared a few times. The chain has TRBV15 and TRBJ1-1; a weak D match, TRBD1 (5 bases). This CDR3 is 15 amino acids long. The ends were cut back, 0 bases at V and 6 bases at J, with 14 bases in the middle. The germline V gene has CDR1 LNHNV and CDR2 YYDKDF (reference sequence). The chain's CDR3 is CATSRDSPGWAEAFF. The CDR3 DNA reads as TGTGCCACCAGCAGAGATTCCCCAGGGTGGGCTGAAGCTTTCTTT.

This clonotype has ten or more counts. This chain uses TRBV28 with TRBJ2-1, with no clear D. Germline V gene data show CDR1 as MDHEN and CDR2 as SYDVKM. V dropped 1 base and J dropped 5 bases, with 9 bases sitting between them. The CDR3 runs 14 residues. In DNA form, the CDR3 reads TGTGCCAGCAGTTTATCAGAGTGGGACAATGAGCAGTTCTTC. Translating it yields CASSLSEWDNEQFF.

The J gene is TRBJ2-7, the V gene TRBV20-1, with TRBD1 matching over 8 bases. Germline assignment: CDR1 DFQATT and CDR2 SNEGSKA (reference sequence). The CDR3 contains 14 residues. The V and J ends lost 6 bases and 1 base, in that order; junction bases with no gene match: 8. As DNA, the CDR3 is TGCAGTGCCCGCTCCGGGACAGGTTCCTACGAGCAGTACTTC. Translating gives CSARSGTGSYEQYF.

This clonotype turned up a few times. The CDR3 nucleotides are TGTGCCAGCAGCGCCCCGGTGGGGCAGTACTTC. Translation gives CASSAPVGQYF. V is TRBV7-9 and J is TRBJ2-7, with D unresolved. CDR3 length: 11 residues. The germline V gene encodes CDR1 SEHNR and CDR2 FQNEAQ (reference sequence). Trimming cost V 5 bases and J 9 bases, with 11 bases left between them. The full variable domain, its missing parts supplied by reference TRBV7-9 and TRBJ2-7, is DTGVSQNPRHKITKRGQNVTFRCDPISEHNRLYWYRQTLGQGPEFLTYFQNEAQLEKSRLLSDRFSAERPKGSFSTLEIQRTEQGDSAMYLCASSAPVGQYFGPGTRLTVT.

The gene calls are TRBV9 and TRBJ2-3, with D perhaps matching TRBD2 (6 bases). Looked up from germline, CDR1 is SGDLS and CDR2 is YYNGEE. V lost 0 bases and J 6 bases, leaving 11 bases between the germline ends. CDR3 length: 14 residues. CDR3 sequence (DNA): TGTGCCAGCAGCGTAGCGGGAGCCCTCGATACGCAGTATTTT. This encodes CASSVAGALDTQYF. The whole variable domain, remainder taken from reference TRBV9 and TRBJ2-3, is DSGVTQTPKHLITATGQRVTLRCSPRSGDLSVYWYQQSLDQGLQFLIQYYNGEERAKGNILERFSAQQFPDLHSELNLSSLELGDSALYFCASSVAGALDTQYFGPGTRLTVL.

This clonotype was observed a few times. This rearrangement joins TRBV6-1 to TRBJ1-1, with 7 bases fitting TRBD1. Trimming at V came to 6 bases and at J to 1 base, leaving 8 bases not matched to a gene. This CDR3 is 15 amino acids long. The germline gives CDR1 MNHNS, CDR2 SASEGT. DNA for the CDR3: TGTGCCAGCAGACCCCCAGGGGGTAAGAACACTGAAGCTTTCTTT. Protein: CASRPPGGKNTEAFF.

On this clonotype: This may be a read error, as it is one base from a much larger clone. The CDR3 spells CASSQPVVAQDTQYF. CDR3 coding DNA: TGCGCCAGCAGCCAACCGGTAGTAGCACAAGATACGCAGTATTTT. The V and J genes are TRBV4-3 and TRBJ2-3, with D unresolved. With 2 bases removed from V and 5 bases from J, the gap between germline ends came to 14 bases. There are 15 residues in the CDR3. Germline V CDR1 and CDR2: LGHNA, YSLEER.

The V call is TRBV20-1, the J call TRBJ2-3, with D possibly matching TRBD2 (6 bases). The CDR3 spans 18 residues. V was cut by 2 bases and J by 4 bases, with 25 bases left in between. Germline lookup yields CDR1 DFQATT and CDR2 SNEGSKA (reference sequence). The CDR3 spells CSARSSGRGNPAADTQYF. Here the CDR3 DNA reads TGCAGTGCTAGATCTTCCGGGCGCGGGAACCCAGCGGCAGATACGCAGTATTTT.

This clonotype has just a few counts. V gene TRBV5-1 combines with J gene TRBJ1-2; D not resolved. The CDR3 consists of 15 residues. The V end lost 0 bases, the J end lost 0 bases, and 9 bases lay between the germline ends. Germline CDR1 is SGHRS and CDR2 is YFSETQ. The CDR3 loop is CASSLEPVPNYGYTF. The CDR3 nucleotides are TGCGCCAGCAGCTTGGAGCCAGTACCTAACTATGGCTACACCTTC.

J is TRBJ2-2 and V is TRBV20-1; D is uncertain. Trimming stripped 6 bases from V and 2 bases from J, with 16 bases between. The CDR3 has 15 residues. Germline CDR1 reads DFQATT; CDR2 reads SNEGSKA (reference sequence). The CDR3 region is CSAQRVGVNTGELFF. The CDR3 DNA reads as TGCAGTGCCCAGCGTGTTGGGGTAAACACCGGGGAGCTGTTTTTT.

This clonotype was counted between two and nine times. V gene TRBV7-3 combines with J gene TRBJ2-1; D assignment may be TRBD1 or TRBD2 (5 bases each). There are 15 residues in the CDR3. Germline V gene lookup returns CDR1 SGHTA and CDR2 FQGTGA. Trimming shortened V by 2 bases and J by 8 bases, and 16 bases separated the two germline ends. CDR3 loop: CASSLQLGTFDEQFF. CDR3 DNA: TGTGCCAGCAGCTTACAGTTGGGGACGTTCGATGAGCAGTTCTTC. Variable domain in full (rest from reference TRBV7-3 and TRBJ2-1): GAGVSQTPSNKVTEKGKYVELRCDPISGHTALYWYRQSLGQGPEFLIYFQGTGAADDSGLPNDRFFAVRPEGSVSTLKIQRTERGDSAVYLCASSLQLGTFDEQFFGPGTRLTVL.

This clonotype has more than one count but fewer than ten. V usage is TRBV28 and J usage is TRBJ2-1, with 8 bases aligning to TRBD2. Trimming removed 5 bases from V and 5 bases from J; junction bases left unmatched: 8. The CDR3 has 15 amino acids. Germline values: CDR1 MDHEN, CDR2 SYDVKM. CDR3 coding DNA: TGTGCCAGCAGTCCCGGGACTAGACGGGACAATGAGCAGTTCTTC. Translation gives CASSPGTRRDNEQFF.